This entry lists 10 T cell receptor beta chains sequenced from one sample in a study of OX40 agonist ivuxolimab in advanced cancers. Sequencing was performed with immunoSEQ multiplex PCR; in TCRdb, only in-frame clones are kept and a portion is missing. The table lists around 100,000 clones, 89% of them singletons, with around 0.16% in the top ten. Sequencing was performed on CD4+ or CD8+ T cells sorted from blood, taken in a trial of the OX40 agonist ivuxolimab. These receptors came from an adult with an advanced solid tumor such as melanoma, head and neck, liver or kidney cancer.

The rearrangement links TRBV29-1 to TRBJ2-7; a possible D gene is TRBD2 (5 bases). Trimming stripped 5 bases from V and 4 bases from J, with 9 bases between. Germline V gene lookup returns CDR1 SQVTM and CDR2 ANQGSEA. The CDR3 is made up of 11 amino acids. The CDR3 DNA sequence: TGCAGCGTTTATGAGGGATACGAGCAGTACTTC. Its protein is CSVYEGYEQYF.

The CDR3 nucleotides are TGTGCCAGCAGCTTAGGATCTGCAGTCGCCCGCGAGCAGTACTTC. Protein product: CASSLGSAVAREQYF. This chain connects TRBV11-2 to TRBJ2-7; D is unresolved. The V and J ends lost 1 base and 6 bases respectively, with 16 bases between them. CDR1 is SGHAT, CDR2 FQNNGV, per germline. This CDR3 has 15 residues. Looking up the rest from reference TRBV11-2 and TRBJ2-7 gives the full variable domain: EAGVAQSPRYKIIEKRQSVAFWCNPISGHATLYWYQQILGQGPKLLIQFQNNGVVDDSQLPKDRFSAERLKGVDSTLKIQPAKLEDSAVYLCASSLGSAVAREQYFGPGTRLTVT.

This chain connects TRBV5-6 to TRBJ1-2; the D gene is possibly TRBD1 (5 bases). Germline loops: CDR1 SGHDT, CDR2 YYEEEE. There are 14 residues in the CDR3. Trimming took off 4 bases at V and 4 bases at J, with 14 bases between the two ends. The CDR3 is CASSEKGISYGYTF. CDR3 bases: TGTGCCAGCAGCGAGAAGGGGATCTCCTATGGCTACACCTTC. Supplemented by reference TRBV5-6 and TRBJ1-2, the full variable domain reads DAGVTQSPTHLIKTRGQQVTLRCSPKSGHDTVSWYQQALGQGPQFIFQYYEEEERQRGNFPDRFSGHQFPNYSSELNVNALLLGDSALYLCASSEKGISYGYTFGSGTRLTVV.

This clone was seen a handful of times. CDR3: CASRSGVFSQPQHF. For the CDR3, the DNA is TGTGCCAGCAGATCGGGGGTGTTTAGTCAGCCCCAGCATTTT. This chain links TRBV27 with TRBJ1-5; TRBD1 might be the D (5 bases). In germline, CDR1 is MNHEY, CDR2 SMNVEV (reference sequence). The CDR3 is made up of 14 amino acids. V lost 6 bases to trimming and J lost 6 bases, with 15 bases between them.

The chain carries TRBV6-1 and TRBJ2-7; 8 bases map to TRBD2. Looked up from germline, CDR1 is MNHNS and CDR2 is SASEGT. V was clipped by 4 bases and J by 7 bases; unmatched bases: 9. This CDR3 is built from 14 residues. Written as DNA, the CDR3 is TGTGCCAGCAGTGCCCTAGCGGGTAGCGGTGAGCAGTACTTC. This sequence encodes CASSALAGSGEQYF.

V usage is TRBV19 and J usage is TRBJ2-1; 8 nucleotides line up with TRBD1. The CDR3 spans 16 residues. Germline CDR1 and CDR2: LNHDA and SQIVND (reference sequence). V was clipped by 7 bases and J by 4 bases; unmatched bases: 12. In nucleotides, the CDR3 is TGTGCCAGTACACAAACTTGGACAGGGCTTTACAATGAGCAGTTCTTC. Translated, it gives CASTQTWTGLYNEQFF.

The chain carries TRBV5-1 and TRBJ2-5; D gene unclear. This CDR3 contains 12 residues. CDR1 SGHRS and CDR2 YFSETQ come from the germline V gene. V dropped 0 bases and J dropped 0 bases, with 0 bases sitting between them. The CDR3, as DNA: TGCGCCAGCAGCTTGGACCAAGAGACCCAGTACTTC. This codes for CASSLDQETQYF.

V and J are TRBV6-5 and TRBJ2-1; D might be TRBD2 (5 bases). The V end was cut by 6 bases, the J end by 12 bases, with 21 bases between. Germline CDR1 MNHEY, CDR2 SVGAGI. This CDR3 region has 14 residues. The CDR3 spells CASRVTYDYPRQFF. The CDR3 region has the DNA TGTGCCAGCAGAGTGACTTACGACTATCCCCGGCAGTTCTTC.

The gene calls are TRBV25-1 and TRBJ1-1; TRBD1 matches 7 bases. The CDR3 length is 15 residues. The V gene's germline CDR1 is MGHDK and CDR2 SYGVNS. The V and J ends lost 5 bases and 7 bases, in that order; junction bases with no gene match: 13. CDR3 in DNA: TGTGCCAGCAGTCAGGGGGGGCGGACAGCCGTTGAAGCTTTCTTT. It codes for CASSQGGRTAVEAFF.

The V call is TRBV27, the J call TRBJ1-1; D not certain. Germline loops: CDR1 MNHEY, CDR2 SMNVEV (reference sequence). The CDR3 contains 12 residues. V was pared by 4 bases and J by 7 bases, with 10 bases between. The CDR3 loop is CASSSGLDEAFF. Here the CDR3 DNA reads TGTGCCAGCAGTTCCGGACTGGATGAAGCTTTCTTT.